This T cell receptor beta chain was retrieved from a study of naive and memory T cell subsets. This CDR3 contains 12 residues. Between the trimmed V and J ends, which lost 6 bases and 2 bases, there was a span of 4 bases. Germline V gene sequence: CDR1 MNHNY, CDR2 SVGAGI (reference sequence). Two oligonucleotides, mixed equimolar, formed the beta constant-region primer covering TRBC1 and TRBC2. In TCRdb, the UMI-ligation and nested PCR reads were re-called with MiXCR into one record per CDR3 protein. This table has around 30,000 distinct CDR3 sequences, roughly a tenth appearing once. Sequential positive selection took CD4 T cells first, then CD8 T cells. Comments on this clonotype: Its antigen is unknown.

The study, taken as a whole, reports: Findings for naive and memory subsets could not be checked against ground truth. In naive cells, over 85% of TCR sequences were seen only once.

This clonotype originated in a human donor in good health. Sequencing was carried out using effector memory CD4+ T cells from blood. Sample subset: effector memory, CD45RA- CD27-. J is TRBJ1-4 and V is TRBV6-6; no reliable D call. CDR3 bases: TGTGCCAGCAGATCGACTAATGAAAAACTGTTTTTT. This translates into CASRSTNEKLFF.